This T cell receptor (beta chain) derives from a study of regulatory and conventional T cells in breast cancer (dated by TCRdb to the mid-2010s). Reading the germline V gene (reference sequence) gives CDR1 DFQATT and CDR2 SNEGSKA. V and J are truncated by 0 bases and 6 bases respectively, leaving an intervening sequence of 9 bases. Counted from cysteine to phenylalanine, this CDR3 has 14 amino acids. CDR3 DNA only is kept here, 42 bases in frame from base 1. Receptor libraries were prepared by PCR. The run used an Illumina MiSeq. The public reads were reanalyzed by TCRdb: fastp trimming at Q25, MiXCR alignment, in-frame beta chains only. Under each unique CDR3 protein, matching rows form one entry showing the most common genes and DNA. The sample table contains approximately 9,600 distinct CDR3 sequences; only one count was recorded for roughly a third of them. The ten largest clones capture under 6.5% of the sample.

This clonotype is described as medium-sized (0.01 to 0.1%). Its antigen is unknown. Base-call qualities are not available, and no considerably larger clone is one nucleotide away. This receptor was identified in a male donor in good health. Recombination joined TRBV20-1 with TRBJ1-6; a tentative D call is TRBD1 (5 bases match). Sequencing was done on a sample of conventional T cells from blood. The CDR3: CSARDQGRNSPLHF. The DNA sequence follows: TGCAGTGCTAGAGACCAGGGCCGTAATTCACCCCTCCACTTT.